This T cell receptor beta chain derives from a study of identical twins. The study, taken as a whole, reports: Beta out-of-frame sequences showed weaker excess twin sharing.

Comment on this clonotype: The antigen remains undetermined.

V was clipped by 6 bases and J by 7 bases; unmatched bases: 11. The CDR3 length is 15 residues. Germline V lookup: CDR1 MNHNS, CDR2 SASEGT. TCRdb analysed the 5' RACE reads with MiXCR anew, one entry per CDR3 protein. The table records some 590,000 distinct CDR3 sequences, approximately 9.6% of them present only once. The same data also went into a second study, on yellow fever vaccine responses in identical twins.

This TCR was recovered from a woman younger than 35 in good health. The specimen was PBMCs. The chain couples TRBV6-1 to TRBJ1-5; TRBD1 aligns across 8 bases. CDR3 DNA: TGTGCCAGCAGACCGACAGGGGCAACTTTCCAGCCCCAGCATTTT. This translates into CASRPTGATFQPQHF.